The clone carrying this T cell receptor beta chain was recorded a few times. The target antigen is unknown. The source of the sample is a study of cytomegalovirus exposure and HLA in healthy donors. Points from the study as a whole: A previous analysis found most TCR beta V segments productive roughly 90% or roughly 30% of the time.

Deletions cut 5 bases from V and 0 bases from J, with 13 bases between. CDR1 is MNHEY, CDR2 SMNVEV, per germline (reference sequence). The CDR3 is made up of 15 amino acids. Unrecorded immune exposures were likely, despite nominal health at sampling. Use of 60 Vbeta and 13 Jbeta primers characterized the PCR. The assay was immunoSEQ multiplex PCR, and TCRdb's table has in-frame clones only and misses some. The sample includes some 110,000 clones, over 65% of them seen just once. J is TRBJ1-1 and V is TRBV27; D not resolved. This TCR came from a woman aged 40 to 50 in good health and CMV-seronegative. The material sequenced was PBMCs. CDR3 coding DNA: TGTGCCAGCAGTAATGGGCGGGTCATGAACACTGAAGCTTTCTTT. Encoded protein: CASSNGRVMNTEAFF.